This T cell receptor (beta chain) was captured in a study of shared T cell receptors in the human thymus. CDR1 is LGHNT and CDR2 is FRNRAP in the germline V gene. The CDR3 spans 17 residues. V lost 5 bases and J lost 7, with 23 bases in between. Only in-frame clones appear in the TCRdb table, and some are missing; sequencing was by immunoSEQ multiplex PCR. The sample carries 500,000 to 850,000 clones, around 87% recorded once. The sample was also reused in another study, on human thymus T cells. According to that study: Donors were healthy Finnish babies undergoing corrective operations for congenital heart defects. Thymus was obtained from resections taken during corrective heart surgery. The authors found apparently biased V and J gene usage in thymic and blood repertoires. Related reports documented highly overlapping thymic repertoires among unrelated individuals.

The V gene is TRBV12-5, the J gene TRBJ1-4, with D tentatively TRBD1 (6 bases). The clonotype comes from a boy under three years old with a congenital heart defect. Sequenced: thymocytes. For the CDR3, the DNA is TGTGCTAGTGGTCCATGGACAGTGGGCCAGAGAGGTGAAAAACTGTTTTTT. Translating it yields CASGPWTVGQRGEKLFF. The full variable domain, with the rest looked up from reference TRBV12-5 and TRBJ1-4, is DARVTQTPRHKVTEMGQEVTMRCQPILGHNTVFWYRQTMMQGLELLAYFRNRAPLDDSGMPKDRFSAEMPDATLATLKIQPSEPRDSAVYFCASGPWTVGQRGEKLFFGSGTQLSVL.